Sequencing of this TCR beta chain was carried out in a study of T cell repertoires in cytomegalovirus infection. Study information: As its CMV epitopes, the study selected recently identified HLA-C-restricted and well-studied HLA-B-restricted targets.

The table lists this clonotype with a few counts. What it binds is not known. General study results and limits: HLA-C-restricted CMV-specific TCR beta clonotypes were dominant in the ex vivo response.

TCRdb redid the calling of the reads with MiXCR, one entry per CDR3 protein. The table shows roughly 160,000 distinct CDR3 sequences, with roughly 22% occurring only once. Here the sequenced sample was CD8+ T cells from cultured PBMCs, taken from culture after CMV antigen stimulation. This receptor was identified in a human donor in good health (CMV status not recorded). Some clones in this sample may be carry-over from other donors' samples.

The CDR3 protein is CASSPFPISTNEKLFF. The CDR3 nucleotides read TGTGCCAGCAGCCCTTTCCCTATTTCAACTAATGAAAAACTGTTTTTT. This chain joins TRBV7-9 and TRBJ1-4; D not resolved. The CDR3 spans 16 residues. Germline V gene data show CDR1 as SEHNR and CDR2 as FQNEAQ (reference sequence). Trimming left V 5 bases short and J 0 bases short, with 13 bases between.